This T cell receptor beta chain appears in the sequencing data of a study of blood T cells in healthy people across ages (dated by TCRdb to about 2015). In terms of the full investigation: In model experiments, template switching captured about one uniquely barcoded TCR beta cDNA molecule for every two T cells. The donors were divided into four age groups: young (average roughly 15 years), middle-aged (over 35), aged (roughly 60) and long-lived (roughly 82). Using deep sequencing normalized with unique cDNA molecular identifiers, the study measured how TCR beta repertoire diversity changes with age. Using the same blood draw, the study looked at two additional independent replicas of 1 million unique cDNA reads for two donors, one aged 18 to 30 and the other aged 80 or older.

The research as a whole found: Observed TCR beta diversity per million T cells fell roughly linearly with age, and a significant reduction was already apparent by age around 40. Compared with the aged group, the long-lived group had more naive CD4+ T cells, fewer expanded clones and increased TCR diversity, a pattern suggesting age selection. The CMV infection status of donors was not known, potentially confounding age-related changes in expanded clonotypes. The percentage of naive T cells measured by flow cytometry correlated strongly with observed TCR beta diversity. Since profiling was done on bulk unsorted PBMCs, naive and antigen-experienced compartments could not be conclusively compared. Estimates of total diversity based on one million sequenced T cells were regarded as lower bounds and as underestimates.

In this sample, this clonotype turned up a few times. Which antigen it targets is not known. No clone much larger than this one lies a single base away; base qualities are absent. The method behind the library was 5' RACE. Sequenced on an Illumina HiSeq 2500. A second roughly 6 to 11 cycle PCR used a sample-barcoded 5' primer and a J-beta primer mix. A unique molecular identifier was introduced onto each TCR beta cDNA molecule by a template-switch 5' adaptor carrying 12 random nucleotides. At least 3 million CDR3-containing paired-end reads were obtained from each sample. First-strand cDNA was synthesized from all RNA with the Mint cDNA synthesis kit, primed by a TRBC-specific oligonucleotide. Following uracil-DNA glycosylase treatment, a first 18-cycle PCR with universal primers M1SS and BC2_uni_R was performed on all cDNA. Under the source paper's analysis protocol: Normalization of each sample was performed by random selection of 1 million high-quality reads, each carrying a distinct molecular identifier. Reads sharing molecular identifiers were discarded rather than binned into consensus sequences. MiTCR, run with a Q25 quality threshold and the strictest error-elimination algorithm, handled CDR3 identification, clonotype clustering and error correction. A nonparametric unseen species model with Euler transformation was used to estimate lower-bound total TCR beta diversity. TCRdb took the public reads, trimmed them with fastp at Q25, ran MiXCR for clone calling and kept in-frame beta chains. Records with the same CDR3 protein are collapsed into one entry carrying the most frequent genes and DNA. It is TCRdb's table, rather than the study itself, that gives the V and J calls and clone size. This sample lists hundreds of thousands of distinct CDR3 sequences; more than 20% were detected once. The ten largest clonotypes hold around 10% of the sample.

Donors were approximately 42 systemically healthy Caucasian individuals from Russia aged 6 to 90 years. Roughly 9 milliliters of peripheral blood were drawn from each donor into EDTA-treated Vacutainer tubes. Ficoll-Paque density-gradient centrifugation was used to isolate PBMCs, with at least 6.5 million per sample. Total RNA was extracted from PBMCs with Trizol reagent, with at least 5 micrograms obtained per sample. Naive CD45RAhigh/CD27high T cell percentages were measured by flow cytometry on a PBMC aliquot from every donor. From the cysteine through the phenylalanine, the CDR3 covers 16 amino acids. Only CDR3 DNA is held: 48 bases, read in frame from base 1. Between the V and J ends, shortened by 6 bases and 0 bases respectively, the junction contains 15 bases. CDR1 and CDR2, looked up from the germline V gene, are MNHEY and SVGEGT. This same sample was also part of a study on T cells of mothers and their children. The second study, in turn, reports: Nine systemically healthy Caucasian individuals served as donors, namely three mothers together with their six children. cDNA synthesis consumed the entire amount of extracted RNA, loaded at about 1.5 ug RNA in each 15 ul reaction. Sample barcodes and 2-4 random nucleotides were added via the M1S primer in the second PCR. Over 9.5 million TCR beta CDR3 reads were obtained for each mother, and about 3 million reads were obtained for each child. TCR recombination output is similarly shaped by thymic selection in related and unrelated pairs, with a minor effect exerted by inherited differences. Normalized repertoire overlap was always slightly but never significantly higher in related than unrelated mother-child pairs. With a sensitivity of approximately 92 clones per million clonotypes, no persistent microchimeric T cell clones were detected. To look for features that set related mother-child pairs apart from unrelated individuals, the researchers ran deep NGS to compare the TCR beta repertoires of mothers and children. The mean age was around 40 +/- 4 years for the mothers and approximately 11 +/- 4 years for the children. After adapter ligation was performed with NEBNext reagents, the libraries were sequenced on an Illumina HiSeq 2000 with 100+100 nt paired-end reads. To prevent cross-contamination, the mother and child libraries were prepared one month apart and sequenced in separate runs. For each donor, between about 500,000 and 2,200,000 distinct TCR beta clonotypes were identified. Naive TCR beta clonotypes were estimated from low-frequency clonotypes matched to each donor's FACS-determined naive share, without sorting.

Here the chain combines TRBV6-2 or TRBV6-3 and TRBJ2-1, with the D gene possibly TRBD1 or TRBD2, each one fitting 5 bases. Sequencing was done on a sample of blood. The source of this sequence is a boy younger than 18 in good health. At the DNA level, the sequence is TGTGCCAGCAGCCCCGGGACCTTATACTCCTACAATGAGCAGTTCTTC. Protein translation: CASSPGTLYSYNEQFF.